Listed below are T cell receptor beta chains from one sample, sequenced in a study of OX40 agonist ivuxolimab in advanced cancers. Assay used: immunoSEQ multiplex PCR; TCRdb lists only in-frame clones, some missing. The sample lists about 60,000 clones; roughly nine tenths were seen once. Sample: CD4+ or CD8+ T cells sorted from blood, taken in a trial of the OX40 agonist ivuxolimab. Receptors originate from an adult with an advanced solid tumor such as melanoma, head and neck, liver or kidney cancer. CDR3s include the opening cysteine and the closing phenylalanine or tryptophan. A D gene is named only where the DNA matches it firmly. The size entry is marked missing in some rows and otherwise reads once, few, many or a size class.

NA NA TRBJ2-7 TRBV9 CASSVGQKLPDEQYF TGTGCCAGCAGCGTAGGGCAGAAACTACCGGACGAGCAGTACTTC
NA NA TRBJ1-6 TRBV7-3 CASSPDSQYNSPLHF TGTGCCAGCAGCCCGGACAGCCAATATAATTCACCCCTCCACTTT
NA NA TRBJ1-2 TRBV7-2 CASSSTRVFYGYTF TGTGCCAGCAGCTCCACTCGGGTTTTCTATGGCTACACCTTC
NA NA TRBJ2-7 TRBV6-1 CASREEGATLAYEQYF TGTGCCAGCAGGGAAGAAGGGGCCACATTGGCCTACGAGCAGTACTTC
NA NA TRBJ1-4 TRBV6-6 CASSSQSTNEKLFF TGTGCCAGCAGTTCTCAGTCAACTAATGAAAAACTGTTTTTT
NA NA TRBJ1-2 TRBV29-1 CSVDRLSGYTF TGCAGCGTTGACCGGCTCTCTGGCTACACCTTC
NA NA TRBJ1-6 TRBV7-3 CASSYSPGPNSPLHF TGTGCCAGCAGCTACTCCCCGGGGCCCAATTCACCCCTCCACTTT
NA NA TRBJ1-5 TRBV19 CASSTQGGQPQHF TGTGCCAGTTCGACTCAGGGAGGTCAGCCCCAGCATTTT
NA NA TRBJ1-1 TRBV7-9 CASSLGPGRKNTEAFF TGTGCCAGCAGCCTCGGCCCGGGACGGAAGAACACTGAAGCTTTCTTT
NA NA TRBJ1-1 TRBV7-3 CASSFDRGATEAFF TGTGCCAGCAGCTTCGATCGGGGGGCAACTGAAGCTTTCTTT
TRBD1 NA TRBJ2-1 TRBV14 CASSQGDSSYNEQFF TGTGCCAGCAGCCAAGGGGACAGCTCCTACAATGAGCAGTTCTTC
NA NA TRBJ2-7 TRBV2 CASSDGPLSYEQYF TGTGCCAGCAGCGATGGACCCCTCTCCTACGAGCAGTACTTC
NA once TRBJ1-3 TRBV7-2 CASSEGAGNTIYF TGTGCCAGCAGTGAGGGAGCTGGAAACACCATATATTTT
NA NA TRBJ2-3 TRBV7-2 CASSAYNTQYF TGTGCCAGCAGCGCCTATAATACGCAGTATTTT
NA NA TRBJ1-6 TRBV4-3 CASSQDRVNSPLHF TGCGCCAGCAGCCAAGACAGGGTCAATTCACCCCTCCACTTT
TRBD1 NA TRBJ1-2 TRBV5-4 CASSLGTDYGYTF TGTGCCAGCAGCTTAGGGACAGATTATGGCTACACCTTC
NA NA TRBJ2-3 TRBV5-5 CASSSESSTDTQYF TGTGCCAGCAGCTCAGAATCTAGCACAGATACGCAGTATTTT
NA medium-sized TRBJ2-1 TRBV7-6 CASSLQKYNEQFF TGTGCCAGCAGCTTGCAGAAATACAATGAGCAGTTCTTC
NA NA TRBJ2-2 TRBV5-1 CASSLGRNGELFF TGCGCCAGCAGCTTGGGCAGAAACGGGGAGCTGTTTTTT
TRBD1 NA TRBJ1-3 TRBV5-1 CASSQGAGNTIYF TGCGCCAGCAGTCAGGGGGCTGGAAACACCATATATTTT
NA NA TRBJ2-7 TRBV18 CASSPNTDYEQYF TGTGCCAGCTCACCCAACACAGATTACGAGCAGTACTTC